The 2 T cell receptor beta chains reported below all come from one sample, sequenced in a study of regulatory T cells in long-lasting Graves disease. Stated time point: persistent/refractory GD, antithyroid drugs over 5 years with positive TRAb. PBMCs were the source of the RNA used for TCR sequencing. Arm-PCR of CDR3 regions and iRepertoire HTBI primers were the basis on which TCR beta libraries were built. TCRdb re-derived calls from the multiplex PCR reads in MiXCR, one entry per CDR3 protein. The sample shows around 400,000 distinct CDR3 sequences, less than 30% of them seen only once. The input for sequencing was peripheral blood mononuclear cells (PBMCs), taken when the disease was refractory, from a patient treated with antithyroid drugs. The receptor set was obtained from a woman aged 40 to 50 with Graves disease.

This clonotype was found many times. The chain has TRBV11-2 and TRBJ1-4, with TRBD1 matching 9 bases. This CDR3 has 18 residues. The V segment lost 5 bases and the J segment 7 bases; nucleotides outside the gene matches: 17. The germline V gene has CDR1 SGHAT and CDR2 FQNNGV. The CDR3 nucleotides read TGTGCCAGCAGCCCCGGGGGGACAGGGCGTGTGTTGAGTGAAAAACTGTTTTTT. This codes for CASSPGGTGRVLSEKLFF.

The chain recombines TRBV20-1 with TRBJ1-2, with no clear D. The CDR3 contains 11 residues. Trimming removed 3 bases at V and 3 bases at J, with 5 bases between. CDR1 is DFQATT and CDR2 is SNEGSKA in the germline V gene (reference sequence). CDR3 coding DNA: TGCAGTGCTAGCGTCGACTATGGCTACACCTTC. It specifies CSASVDYGYTF.